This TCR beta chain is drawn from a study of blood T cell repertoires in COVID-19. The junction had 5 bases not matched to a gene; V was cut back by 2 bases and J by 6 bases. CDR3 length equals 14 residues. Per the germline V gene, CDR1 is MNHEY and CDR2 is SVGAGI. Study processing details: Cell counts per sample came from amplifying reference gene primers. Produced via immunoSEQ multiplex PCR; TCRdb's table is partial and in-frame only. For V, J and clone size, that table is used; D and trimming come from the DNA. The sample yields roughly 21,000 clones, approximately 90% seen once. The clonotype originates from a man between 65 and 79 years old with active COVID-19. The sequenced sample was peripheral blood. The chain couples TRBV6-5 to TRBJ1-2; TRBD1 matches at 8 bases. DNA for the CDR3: TGTGCCAGCAGTTACCGGGACAGGCGCGATGGCTACACCTTC. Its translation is CASSYRDRRDGYTF.